Listed here are 32 T cell receptor beta chains from one sample, sequenced in a study of cytomegalovirus exposure and HLA in healthy donors. Use of 60 Vbeta and 13 Jbeta primers characterized the PCR. The protocol was immunoSEQ multiplex PCR, while the TCRdb copy is restricted to in-frame clones and leaves out a portion. The table has some 180,000 clones, about 85% seen once. The sample consisted of PBMCs. The receptors were sampled from a man aged 25 to 40 in good health and CMV-seropositive.

This sequence joins TRBV5-1 and TRBJ2-1; 11 bases fit TRBD1. The CDR3 covers 16 residues. Germline values: CDR1 SGHRS, CDR2 YFSETQ. The ends lost 2 bases at V and 8 bases at J; junction bases unmatched: 9. The CDR3 loop is CASSLPAGTGGDEQFF. The CDR3 DNA reads TGCGCCAGCAGCTTACCCGCCGGGACAGGGGGGGATGAGCAGTTCTTC.

The chain employs TRBV7-3 and TRBJ2-1; D is possibly TRBD2 (6 bases). Trimming took 2 bases from V and 5 from J, leaving 13 bases between them. CDR3 length equals 15 residues. Germline V gene lookup returns CDR1 SGHTA and CDR2 FQGTGA. The CDR3 DNA sequence: TGTGCCAGCAGCTTAGGTAGCGGCGGAAACAATGAGCAGTTCTTC. This codes for CASSLGSGGNNEQFF.

The chain is built from TRBV5-4 and TRBJ1-2; TRBD1 might be the D (5 bases). The ends were cut back, 0 bases at V and 8 bases at J, with 14 bases in the middle. In germline, CDR1 is SGHNT, CDR2 YYREEE (reference sequence). This CDR3 has 14 amino acids. The CDR3 here is CASSLEGALGGYTF. The DNA of the CDR3 is TGTGCCAGCAGCTTGGAAGGGGCCTTGGGGGGCTACACCTTC.

In DNA, the CDR3 is TGTGCCATCAGTGAGGTACGGGAGAACACTGAAGCTTTCTTT. Its protein product is CAISEVRENTEAFF. The chain carries TRBV10-3 and TRBJ1-1; D is undetermined. V lost 2 bases and J lost 1, with 8 bases in between. This CDR3 region has 14 residues. The V gene's germline CDR1 is ENHRY and CDR2 SYGVKD.

The V gene is TRBV19, the J gene TRBJ2-7; tentatively, D is TRBD1 (5 bases). The CDR3 loop spans 14 amino acids. Between the trimmed V and J ends, which lost 1 base and 5 bases, there was a span of 12 bases. CDR1 is LNHDA, CDR2 SQIVND, per germline (reference sequence). CDR3: CASSIGVGADEQYF. The CDR3 region has the DNA TGTGCCAGTAGTATAGGGGTAGGGGCGGACGAGCAGTACTTC.

This chain links TRBV9 with TRBJ2-7; TRBD2 agrees at 14 bases. V was clipped by 4 bases and J by 5 bases; unmatched bases: 11. The CDR3 is 17 amino acids. The germline CDR1 and CDR2 sequences are SGDLS and YYNGEE. In nucleotides, the CDR3 is TGTGCCAGCAGCCCCCATGCCGGGACTAGCGGGAGCCACGAGCAGTACTTC. Its protein is CASSPHAGTSGSHEQYF. The full variable domain, its missing parts supplied by reference TRBV9 and TRBJ2-7, is DSGVTQTPKHLITATGQRVTLRCSPRSGDLSVYWYQQSLDQGLQFLIQYYNGEERAKGNILERFSAQQFPDLHSELNLSSLELGDSALYFCASSPHAGTSGSHEQYFGPGTRLTVT.

V is TRBV19 and J is TRBJ2-1; 9 nucleotides agree with TRBD1. Germline-derived CDR1 and CDR2 are LNHDA and SQIVND (reference sequence). This CDR3 comprises 16 residues. With V trimmed by 4 bases and J by 6 bases, 10 bases remained unmatched. CDR3 DNA: TGTGCCAGTAGTACTGGACAGGGGATCCCCACCAATGAGCAGTTCTTC. This sequence encodes CASSTGQGIPTNEQFF.

The chain is built from TRBV2 and TRBJ2-7, with 7 bases that match TRBD2. The CDR3 covers 17 residues. Germline CDR1 and CDR2: SNHLY and FYNNEI. The junction had 16 bases not matched to a gene; V was cut back by 3 bases and J by 5 bases. This chain's CDR3 is CASSEGWGSGLGDEQYV. For the CDR3, the DNA is TGTGCCAGCAGTGAGGGGTGGGGCAGTGGACTAGGGGACGAGCAGTACGTC.

The chain joins TRBV27 to TRBJ2-7; 7 nucleotides align to TRBD1. CDR1 MNHEY and CDR2 SMNVEV come from the germline V gene (reference sequence). The J segment lost 6 bases and the V segment lost 3 bases, leaving 5 bases of the junction unmatched. The CDR3 has 13 residues. The CDR3 bases are TGTGCCAGCAGTTTCCCGGACAGGTCCGAGCAGTACTTC. This codes for CASSFPDRSEQYF.

The V call is TRBV4-3, the J call TRBJ2-3; a weak D match, TRBD2 (6 bases). The CDR3 sequence is 13 residues long. The germline V gene encodes CDR1 LGHNA and CDR2 YSLEER. Deletions cut 7 bases from V and 4 bases from J, with 12 bases between. The DNA for the CDR3 is TGCGCCAGCACCACCGCGGGGTCAGATACGCAGTATTTT. Translated, it gives CASTTAGSDTQYF.

This chain uses TRBV7-9 with TRBJ1-1; D may be TRBD1 (6 bases). V lost 2 bases to trimming and J lost 1 base, with 11 bases between them. The CDR3 length is 15 residues. Germline lookup yields CDR1 SEHNR and CDR2 FQNEAQ (reference sequence). CDR3 amino acids: CASSLRGTPNTEAFF. The CDR3 DNA sequence: TGTGCCAGCAGCTTACGAGGGACACCGAACACTGAAGCTTTCTTT.

This clone was detected only a few times. At the DNA level, this CDR3 is encoded by other sequences in the same sample as well. This chain connects TRBV10-3 to TRBJ1-1, with TRBD1 matching 8 bases. Germline V gene data show CDR1 as ENHRY and CDR2 as SYGVKD. The CDR3 runs 14 residues. V dropped 6 bases and J dropped 1; count of bases not matched to a gene: 4. The CDR3 nucleotides are TGTGCCATCAGAGACAGGGGTCCGAACACTGAAGCTTTCTTT. Its protein product is CAIRDRGPNTEAFF.

The chain employs TRBV4-1 and TRBJ2-1; 12 bases fit TRBD2. Unmatched junction bases numbered 17, after V lost 1 base and J lost 7 bases. The CDR3 contains 20 residues. Germline values: CDR1 MGHRA, CDR2 YSYEKL. Here the CDR3 reads CASSQVYGRDGLAGNNEQFF. The CDR3 nucleotides read TGCGCCAGCAGCCAAGTCTACGGGCGAGACGGACTAGCGGGAAATAATGAGCAGTTCTTC.

This clone was detected a few times. The chain carries TRBV5-1 and TRBJ2-2; 8 nucleotides match TRBD1. The germline CDR1 and CDR2 sequences are SGHRS and YFSETQ. With 4 bases clipped from V and 6 bases from J, the junction kept 5 bases outside the gene matches. The CDR3 is 14 residues long. This CDR3 reads CASSLPDRAGELFF. CDR3 nucleotide sequence: TGCGCCAGCAGCCTCCCGGACAGGGCCGGGGAGCTGTTTTTT.

This rearrangement joins TRBV4-3 to TRBJ2-5, with 8 positions matching TRBD2. CDR3 length: 13 residues. The V segment lost 4 bases and the J segment 5 bases; nucleotides outside the gene matches: 3. Germline-derived CDR1 and CDR2 are LGHNA and YSLEER. The CDR3 spells CASSPGLGETQYF. CDR3 coding DNA: TGCGCCAGCAGCCCGGGACTAGGGGAGACCCAGTACTTC.

This chain uses TRBV7-2 with TRBJ1-5, with TRBD1 matching over 11 bases. In germline, CDR1 is SGHTA, CDR2 FQGNSA. This CDR3 is built from 16 residues. The V segment lost 3 bases and the J segment 7 bases; nucleotides outside the gene matches: 8. CDR3 nucleotide sequence: TGTGCCAGCAGCTTCAGGACAGGGGGCTATCAGCAGCCCCAGCATTTT. It encodes CASSFRTGGYQQPQHF.

The J gene is TRBJ2-2, the V gene TRBV25-1, with TRBD2 matching 9 bases. The V segment lost 6 bases and the J segment 7 bases; nucleotides outside the gene matches: 15. CDR1 is MGHDK, CDR2 SYGVNS, per germline. The CDR3 consists of 17 residues. The CDR3 nucleotides read TGTGCCAGCAGGCCAGGGGGGCGGGAGGGCCGGGGCGGGGAGCTGTTTTTT. Its protein is CASRPGGREGRGGELFF.

This clone has a single count. The chain employs TRBV19 and TRBJ2-3; 7 bases align to TRBD2. Per the germline V gene, CDR1 is LNHDA and CDR2 is SQIVND (reference sequence). CDR3 size: 14 residues. After removal of 7 bases from V and 8 bases from J, the junction contained 12 bases not matched to a gene. CDR3 nucleotides: TGTGCCAGTAATAAGCGGGGCGAGTCTGGTACGCAGTATTTT. Translated: CASNKRGESGTQYF. The entire variable domain, with the rest obtained from reference TRBV19 and TRBJ2-3, is as follows: DGGITQSPKYLFRKEGQNVTLSCEQNLNHDAMYWYRQDPGQGLRLIYYSQIVNDFQKGDIAEGYSVSREKKESFPLTVTSAQKNPTAFYLCASNKRGESGTQYFGPGTRLTVL.

The rearrangement uses TRBV9 and TRBJ2-2; no clear D. V was clipped by 3 bases and J by 7 bases, with 13 bases between them. Germline values: CDR1 SGDLS, CDR2 YYNGEE. CDR3 length equals 14 residues. The chain's CDR3 is CASSDLSGRGELFF. The DNA of the CDR3 is TGTGCCAGCAGCGACCTCTCTGGCCGCGGGGAGCTGTTTTTT.

The chain is built from TRBV5-4 and TRBJ1-3, with D unclear. Germline V gene data show CDR1 as SGHNT and CDR2 as YYREEE (reference sequence). The CDR3 extends over 15 amino acids. Trimming removed 2 bases from V and 3 bases from J, with 12 bases in between. Here the CDR3 reads CASSFAGGSGNTIYF. CDR3 bases: TGTGCCAGCAGCTTCGCCGGAGGGAGTGGAAACACCATATATTTT.

The chain combines TRBV5-8 with TRBJ2-3, with TRBD1 identical over 10 bases. Trimming at V came to 1 base and at J to 3 bases, leaving 5 bases not matched to a gene. This CDR3 has 16 amino acids. Germline CDR1 and CDR2: SGHTS and YDEGEE. CDR3 nucleotides: TGTGCCAGCAGCTTGACTGGACAGGGGGGGACAGATACGCAGTATTTT. Protein product: CASSLTGQGGTDTQYF.

This chain joins TRBV6-1 and TRBJ1-5; TRBD1 agrees at 9 bases. Germline CDR1 is MNHNS and CDR2 is SASEGT. V was pared by 4 bases and J by 7 bases, with 14 bases of the junction left unmatched. The CDR3 is made up of 17 amino acids. CDR3 protein: CASSVFGQGPVGQPQHF. CDR3 DNA: TGTGCCAGCAGTGTTTTCGGACAGGGGCCGGTTGGACAGCCCCAGCATTTT.

The table lists this clone with a count of one. The chain carries TRBV19 and TRBJ1-4; a possible D gene is TRBD1 (5 bases). From germline, CDR1 is LNHDA and CDR2 SQIVND (reference sequence). Deletions cut 5 bases from V and 5 bases from J, with 21 bases between. The CDR3 consists of 17 residues. CDR3 amino acids: CASSSTGTPGQNEKLFF. CDR3 bases: TGTGCCAGTAGTTCGACCGGGACTCCGGGGCAGAATGAAAAACTGTTTTTT.

The chain has TRBV9 and TRBJ2-2, with TRBD2 identical over 7 bases. The J segment lost 6 bases and the V segment lost 3 bases, leaving 5 bases of the junction unmatched. CDR3 length equals 14 residues. The germline V gene encodes CDR1 SGDLS and CDR2 YYNGEE. This CDR3 reads CASSGLGLAGELFF. The CDR3 DNA reads as TGTGCCAGCAGCGGTCTCGGACTAGCCGGGGAGCTGTTTTTT.

This chain joins TRBV19 and TRBJ1-2, with D uncertain. Germline CDR1 and CDR2: LNHDA and SQIVND (reference sequence). The CDR3 length is 12 residues. V shed 10 bases and J shed 6 bases, with 15 bases lying between them. The CDR3 is CATRGGGDGYTF. The CDR3 DNA follows: TGTGCCACCAGAGGAGGCGGGGATGGCTACACCTTC.

The genes are TRBV4-3 and TRBJ1-3, with D perhaps matching TRBD1 (5 bases). Trimming removed 1 base at V and 0 bases at J, with 10 bases between. Germline CDR1 LGHNA, CDR2 YSLEER. The CDR3 length is 16 residues. CDR3 in DNA: TGCGCCAGCAGCCAAGCGCCGACAGACTCTGGAAACACCATATATTTT. This codes for CASSQAPTDSGNTIYF.

This clone appeared a single time. The genes are TRBV28 and TRBJ2-6; D is perhaps TRBD1 (5 bases). The CDR3 runs to 15 residues. The germline gives CDR1 MDHEN, CDR2 SYDVKM. The ends were cut back, 5 bases at V and 1 base at J, with 9 bases in the middle. CDR3 coding DNA: TGTGCCAGCAGTCTAAGGGGTTCTGGGGCCAACGTCCTGACTTTC. Its translation is CASSLRGSGANVLTF.

V and J are TRBV5-4 and TRBJ2-7; 7 nucleotides align to TRBD1. This CDR3 region has 13 residues. Losses at the gene ends were 3 bases for V and 5 bases for J; bases not matched to a gene: 5. Per the germline V gene, CDR1 is SGHNT and CDR2 is YYREEE (reference sequence). CDR3 DNA sequence: TGTGCCAGCAGCTCCCGGGACAGCCACGAGCAGTACTTC. Translation: CASSSRDSHEQYF. Combining the CDR3 with reference TRBV5-4 and TRBJ2-7 gives the whole variable domain ETGVTQSPTHLIKTRGQQVTLRCSSQSGHNTVSWYQQALGQGPQFIFQYYREEENGRGNFPPRFSGLQFPNYSSELNVNALELDDSALYLCASSSRDSHEQYFGPGTRLTVT.

The chain joins TRBV7-8 to TRBJ1-4; TRBD1 might be the D (6 bases). Trimming took 3 bases from V and 2 from J, leaving 13 bases between them. Germline lookup yields CDR1 SGHVS and CDR2 FQNEAQ. This CDR3 contains 16 residues. The CDR3 nucleotides read TGTGCCAGCAGCTTTGGCGGGGGGCGGACTAATGAAAAACTGTTTTTT. Its translation: CASSFGGGRTNEKLFF.

The rearrangement links TRBV6-4 to TRBJ2-7; 7 nucleotides match TRBD1. Germline CDR1 MRHNA, CDR2 SNTAGT. The CDR3 has 14 amino acids. With 6 bases clipped from V and 3 bases from J, the junction kept 8 bases outside the gene matches. The CDR3 spells CASSKDRSFYEQYV. The CDR3 bases are TGTGCCAGCAGCAAGGACAGGAGCTTCTACGAGCAGTACGTC.

The chain uses TRBV29-1 and TRBJ2-3; a weak D match, TRBD1 (6 bases). V lost 6 bases, J lost 2 bases, and 15 bases lay in between. Germline V CDR1 and CDR2: SQVTM, ANQGSEA. The CDR3 runs 14 residues. The CDR3 loop reads CSVLGTRDTDTQYF. Written as DNA, the CDR3 is TGCAGCGTCCTCGGGACAAGGGACACAGATACGCAGTATTTT.

This chain joins TRBV7-9 and TRBJ1-1; 9 bases are shared with TRBD1. V lost 5 bases and J lost 11; bases outside the gene matches: 15. The CDR3 has 15 amino acids. Germline loops: CDR1 SEHNR, CDR2 FQNEAQ (reference sequence). CDR3 bases: TGTGCCAGCAGCACGAGTCCTACCCGCGGGACAGGGGCTTTCTTT. It yields the protein CASSTSPTRGTGAFF.